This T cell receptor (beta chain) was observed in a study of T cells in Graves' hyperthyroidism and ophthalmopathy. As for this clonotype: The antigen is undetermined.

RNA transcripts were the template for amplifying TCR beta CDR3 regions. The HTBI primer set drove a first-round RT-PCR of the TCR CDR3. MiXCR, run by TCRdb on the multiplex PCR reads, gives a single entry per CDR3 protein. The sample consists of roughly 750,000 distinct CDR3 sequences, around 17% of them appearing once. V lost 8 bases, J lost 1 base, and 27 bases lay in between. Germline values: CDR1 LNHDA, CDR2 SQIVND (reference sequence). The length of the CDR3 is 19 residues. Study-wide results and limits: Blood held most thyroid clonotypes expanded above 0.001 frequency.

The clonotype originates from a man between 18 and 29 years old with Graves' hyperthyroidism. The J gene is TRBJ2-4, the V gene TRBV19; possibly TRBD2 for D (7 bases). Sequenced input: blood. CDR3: CASGDGGRASLEAKNIQYF. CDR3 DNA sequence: TGTGCCAGTGGAGACGGGGGGCGAGCCTCACTAGAGGCCAAAAACATTCAGTACTTC.